This record concerns one TCR beta chain sequence. Its antigen remains unknown. This specimen comes from a study of T cell clonotyping in hematopoietic cell transplantation. Whole-study findings and limits: No sorting was done, leaving CD4 and CD8 contributions mixed. Pathologically expanded recipient clonotypes increased progressively from day 30 to day 180 as diversity fell. Broader posttransplant TCR repertoire diversity was predicted by graft donor and pretransplant recipient Inverse Simpson Index values.

CDR1 is SGHDT, CDR2 YYEEEE, per germline. V was cut by 5 bases and J by 2 bases, with 16 bases left in between. The CDR3 is made up of 15 amino acids. Sequencing used immunoSEQ multiplex PCR; TCRdb keeps in-frame clones, though not all of them. The sample has more than 55,000 clones; 90% to 95% are singletons. Sequenced: peripheral blood mononuclear cells. The chain links TRBV5-6 to TRBJ1-2; D is ambiguous. The clonotype was recovered from a man aged 50 to 60 in good health. Some clones in this sample may be carry-over from other donors' samples. The CDR3 nucleotides are TGTGCCAGCAGTATCCAGTTGGGCCTGAACTATGGCTACACCTTC. It yields the protein CASSIQLGLNYGYTF.